This T cell receptor beta chain was documented in a study of early T cells in non-severe SARS-CoV-2 infection. Study background: The input, bulk RNA from unsorted whole blood, was sequenced, and chains were unpaired.

Study-level findings and limits: Comparison of clonotypes with VDJdb favored anti-spike CD8 responses while missing private and CD4 specificities.

Tagging with unique molecular identifiers was applied to individual cDNA molecules. TCRdb called the 5' RACE reads again in MiXCR, with one record for every CDR3 protein. The repertoire holds roughly 58,000 distinct CDR3 sequences, with approximately 6.2% as singletons. Concerning this clonotype: Its antigen is undetermined.

V was trimmed by 8 bases and J by 8 bases, leaving 12 bases between them. The V gene's germline CDR1 is MNHEY and CDR2 SVGEGT. The CDR3 loop spans 11 amino acids. The sequence was obtained from an adult who was a healthcare worker with PCR-confirmed SARS-CoV-2 infection or an uninfected control (not recorded which). Sequenced input: whole blood. V is TRBV6-2 or TRBV6-3 and J is TRBJ1-2, with D maybe TRBD1 (6 bases). The CDR3 bases are TGTGCCAGCCGAACAGGGAGCGGCTACACCTTC. This encodes CASRTGSGYTF.